Listed here is a single T cell receptor (beta chain). Its antigen is not known. These data are taken from a study of cytomegalovirus exposure and HLA in healthy donors. Study conclusions and caveats: A later examination showed that TCR association rates differed by HLA locus, with DRB1 most and HLA-C fewest.

Researchers ran the PCR with 60 Vbeta and 13 Jbeta primers. The table came from immunoSEQ multiplex PCR; TCRdb's copy has only in-frame clones and leaves some out. The sample lists under 150,000 clones; 70% to 80% were seen once. The receptor comes from a man younger than 35 in good health and CMV-seronegative. Sequencing was performed on PBMCs.

The CDR3 DNA is TGTGCCAGCAGGAGCGGGAGGACCTCCACAGATACGCAGTATTTT. This gives the protein CASRSGRTSTDTQYF. The chain is built from TRBV28 and TRBJ2-3, with 9 bases aligning to TRBD2. This CDR3 comprises 15 residues. The ends lost 6 bases at V and 2 bases at J; junction bases unmatched: 6. The germline V gene encodes CDR1 MDHEN and CDR2 SYDVKM.